This T cell receptor (beta chain) is drawn from a study of cytomegalovirus exposure and HLA in healthy donors. General study points: In a later analysis, most CMV-associated TCR beta chains appeared HLA-restricted. Over 150 TCR beta chains were listed as cytomegalovirus-associated. High specificity and sensitivity for cytomegalovirus status were reported for the classifier.

PCR primers comprised 60 Vbeta and 13 Jbeta primers. Only in-frame clones appear in the TCRdb table, and some are missing; sequencing was by immunoSEQ multiplex PCR. The profile covers under 200,000 clones, with over 75% appearing a single time and 2% to 2.5% taken by the ten largest. Regarding this clone: The antigen remains undetermined.

The germline gives CDR1 SNHLY, CDR2 FYNNEI. Trimming took 6 bases from V and 11 from J; bases not matched to a gene: 4. This CDR3 is 12 amino acids long. This receptor was obtained from a man aged 60 to 69 in good health and CMV-seronegative. The sequencing sample was made of PBMCs. This chain connects TRBV2 to TRBJ1-6; 7 bases are a match to TRBD1. The CDR3 reads CASSVTGTPLHF. CDR3 nucleotide sequence: TGTGCCAGCAGCGTGACAGGGACACCCCTCCACTTT.